This entry lists 24 T cell receptor beta chains sequenced from one sample in a study of T cell changes during pregnancy in multiple sclerosis. The data were produced by immunoSEQ multiplex PCR, yet TCRdb's version contains in-frame clones alone and is incomplete. The table includes roughly 41,000 clones, about 88% detected once. The source was CD8+ T cells from peripheral blood mononuclear cells, collected in the third trimester of pregnancy. The receptors here all came from a female donor with multiple sclerosis, enrolled in a pregnancy study.

The gene calls are TRBV30 and TRBJ1-2, with D possibly matching TRBD1 (6 bases). Germline CDR1 reads GTSNPN; CDR2 reads SVGIG (reference sequence). The CDR3 is 14 residues long. Trimming removed 0 bases from V and 4 bases from J, with 12 bases in between. CDR3 in amino acids: CAWSVIGGGYGYTF. DNA of the CDR3: TGTGCCTGGAGTGTAATTGGGGGCGGCTATGGCTACACCTTC.

This chain joins TRBV5-4 and TRBJ1-1; 7 nucleotides agree with TRBD1. Per the germline V gene, CDR1 is SGHNT and CDR2 is YYREEE (reference sequence). The CDR3 sequence is 14 residues long. V gave up 4 bases and J gave up 1 base; unmatched junction bases: 4. CDR3 sequence: CASSRGQANTEAFF. The CDR3 region has the DNA TGTGCCAGCAGCAGAGGACAGGCGAACACTGAAGCTTTCTTT.

The rearrangement joins TRBV7-9 to TRBJ1-2, with 10 nucleotides matching TRBD1. This CDR3 spans 19 amino acids. Germline lookup yields CDR1 SEHNR and CDR2 FQNEAQ (reference sequence). Trimming at V came to 4 bases and at J to 5 bases, leaving 19 bases not matched to a gene. The CDR3 loop is CASSYPYRTGGSTHYGYTF. CDR3 nucleotides: TGTGCCAGCAGCTACCCATATCGGACAGGGGGAAGTACACATTATGGCTACACCTTC.

This clone was picked up one time. This chain connects TRBV5-4 to TRBJ1-1, with no clear D. The CDR3 extends over 12 amino acids. The germline V gene has CDR1 SGHNT and CDR2 YYREEE (reference sequence). V lost 3 bases and J lost 1, with 4 bases in between. This chain's CDR3 is CASSSSNTEAFF. In nucleotides, the CDR3 is TGTGCCAGCAGCTCCTCGAACACTGAAGCTTTCTTT.

The chain combines TRBV5-1 with TRBJ2-3; possibly TRBD2 for D (6 bases). The CDR3 covers 16 residues. The germline V and J ends were trimmed by 0 bases and 0 bases, with 11 bases remaining between them. The germline CDR1 and CDR2 sequences are SGHRS and YFSETQ. CDR3 sequence: CASSLGGLGSTDTQYF. In DNA, the CDR3 is TGCGCCAGCAGCTTGGGGGGACTTGGAAGCACAGATACGCAGTATTTT.

The gene calls are TRBV4-3 and TRBJ2-5; TRBD2 agrees at 11 bases. CDR1 and CDR2 (germline): LGHNA, YSLEER. CDR3 length: 19 amino acids. The trim removed 1 base at V and 2 bases at J, leaving 12 bases unmatched. CDR3 nucleotides: TGCGCCAGCAGCCAAGGGTGGGCTAGCGGGGGGCCGATACAAGAGACCCAGTACTTC. This translates into CASSQGWASGGPIQETQYF.

This rearrangement joins TRBV25-1 to TRBJ2-5, with 11 nucleotides matching TRBD2. This CDR3 comprises 15 residues. Unmatched junction bases numbered 7, after V lost 5 bases and J lost 5 bases. Germline lookup yields CDR1 MGHDK and CDR2 SYGVNS. CDR3 nucleotides: TGTGCCAGCAGTCCTAGCGGGGGGCAGGGGGAGACCCAGTACTTC. As protein: CASSPSGGQGETQYF.

This chain links TRBV7-8 with TRBJ2-7; D uncertain. Trimming took 2 bases from V and 1 from J, leaving 3 bases between them. This CDR3 region has 12 residues. Germline V gene sequence: CDR1 SGHVS, CDR2 FQNEAQ. CDR3 amino acids: CASSLSSYEQYF. CDR3 nucleotides: TGTGCCAGCAGCTTATCTTCCTACGAGCAGTACTTC.

The chain is built from TRBV9 and TRBJ2-1; 8 nucleotides align to TRBD1. J lost 4 bases, V lost 4 bases, and 7 bases had no gene match. CDR3 length: 15 residues. CDR1 is SGDLS, CDR2 YYNGEE, per germline. For the CDR3, the DNA is TGTGCCAGCAGCCTTAGACAGGGGTCTTACAATGAGCAGTTCTTC. Translated, it gives CASSLRQGSYNEQFF.

The gene calls are TRBV5-4 and TRBJ2-1; 15 bases map to TRBD2. The trim removed 3 bases at V and 9 bases at J, leaving 7 bases unmatched. CDR3 size: 16 residues. Germline CDR1 and CDR2: SGHNT and YYREEE (reference sequence). The CDR3 here is CASSSGLAGGLGEQFF. The CDR3 DNA follows: TGTGCCAGCAGCTCCGGACTAGCGGGGGGGCTGGGTGAGCAGTTCTTC.

This clone showed up just a few times. The chain uses TRBV9 and TRBJ1-1, with a possible D match to TRBD1 (5 bases). Germline loops: CDR1 SGDLS, CDR2 YYNGEE. This CDR3 is built from 14 residues. The germline V and J ends were trimmed by 0 bases and 5 bases, with 11 bases remaining between them. The CDR3 is CASSVVGGATEAFF. In DNA form, the CDR3 reads TGTGCCAGCAGCGTAGTAGGTGGGGCGACTGAAGCTTTCTTT.

The J gene is TRBJ2-1, the V gene TRBV6-5; 10 bases are shared with TRBD2. V gave up 4 bases and J gave up 3 bases; unmatched junction bases: 6. Per germline, CDR1 MNHEY and CDR2 SVGAGI. The CDR3 has 16 residues. CDR3 loop: CASSSPGLANYNEQFF. As DNA, the CDR3 is TGTGCCAGCAGTTCCCCGGGACTAGCGAACTACAATGAGCAGTTCTTC.

The V call is TRBV7-8, the J call TRBJ2-1; 10 nucleotides match TRBD2. This CDR3 spans 15 amino acids. Trimming removed 2 bases from V and 4 bases from J; junction bases left unmatched: 2. CDR1 is SGHVS, CDR2 FQNEAQ, per germline. The chain's CDR3 is CASSLLAGAYNEQFF. DNA for the CDR3: TGTGCCAGCAGCTTACTAGCGGGGGCATACAATGAGCAGTTCTTC.

This rearrangement joins TRBV30 to TRBJ1-1; D is perhaps TRBD1 (5 bases). The V end was cut by 3 bases, the J end by 10 bases, with 15 bases between. The CDR3 loop spans 12 amino acids. The germline V gene encodes CDR1 GTSNPN and CDR2 SVGIG (reference sequence). The CDR3 bases are TGTGCCTGGAGCCTAGGCCAGGGTGGAGCTTTCTTT. Residues: CAWSLGQGGAFF.

The chain uses TRBV19 and TRBJ2-1, with TRBD1 identical over 8 bases. The CDR3 runs to 15 residues. Germline V gives CDR1 LNHDA, CDR2 SQIVND (reference sequence). Trimming cost V 9 bases and J 0 bases; bases outside gene matches: 7. The CDR3 bases are TGTGCCAGCCAGGGGGCCAATACCTCCTACAATGAGCAGTTCTTC. It is translated as CASQGANTSYNEQFF.

The chain is built from TRBV2 and TRBJ2-1, with a weak D call TRBD2 (6 bases). Germline V gives CDR1 SNHLY, CDR2 FYNNEI. Trimming removed 8 bases at V and 5 bases at J, with 13 bases between. The CDR3 contains 13 residues. The CDR3 reads CASEGTGNNEQFF. DNA for the CDR3: TGTGCCAGCGAAGGGACTGGGAACAATGAGCAGTTCTTC.

This clone came up a few times. V gene TRBV5-5 combines with J gene TRBJ1-3, with D perhaps matching TRBD1 (6 bases). The CDR3 sequence is 15 residues long. V was cut by 4 bases and J by 2 bases, with 13 bases left in between. Germline-derived CDR1 and CDR2 are SGHKS and YYEKEE (reference sequence). The CDR3 sequence is CASSMDSRAGNTIYF. The CDR3 coding sequence is TGTGCCAGCAGCATGGACAGTCGCGCTGGAAACACCATATATTTT.

The chain employs TRBV29-1 and TRBJ1-2, with TRBD1 as a possible D gene (6 bases). The CDR3 is 11 amino acids. V dropped 7 bases and J dropped 5 bases, with 11 bases sitting between them. The germline V gene has CDR1 SQVTM and CDR2 ANQGSEA. The CDR3 region is CSASGVYGYTF. The CDR3 DNA is TGCAGCGCTTCAGGGGTTTATGGCTACACCTTC.

This rearrangement joins TRBV9 to TRBJ2-7; tentative D call: TRBD1 (6 bases). Germline V gene data show CDR1 as SGDLS and CDR2 as YYNGEE. CDR3 length equals 14 residues. The ends were cut back, 3 bases at V and 3 bases at J, with 13 bases in the middle. The CDR3, as DNA: TGTGCCAGCAGCGCCAGGGACAAGTACTACGAGCAGTACTTC. The encoded protein is CASSARDKYYEQYF.

V is TRBV19 and J is TRBJ2-7; 12 nucleotides agree with TRBD1. This CDR3 region has 16 residues. Germline trimming cut 4 bases from V and 2 bases from J; bases unmatched to any gene: 6. Germline V lookup: CDR1 LNHDA, CDR2 SQIVND (reference sequence). The CDR3 region is CASSTIRDRGPYEQYF. In nucleotides, the CDR3 is TGTGCCAGTAGTACCATCCGGGACAGGGGGCCCTACGAGCAGTACTTC.

The chain is built from TRBV6-1 and TRBJ1-1; D ambiguous. V gave up 2 bases and J gave up 4 bases, with 11 bases separating them. Germline CDR1 MNHNS, CDR2 SASEGT. The CDR3 is 14 amino acids. This CDR3 is CASSERPEGTEAFF. The CDR3 region has the DNA TGTGCCAGCAGTGAACGCCCAGAGGGCACTGAAGCTTTCTTT.

This chain joins TRBV23-1 and TRBJ1-1, with D perhaps TRBD1 (5 bases). TRBV23-1 is filed as an ORF, its function uncertain. This CDR3 spans 16 amino acids. Trimming stripped 4 bases from V and 0 bases from J, with 15 bases between. CDR3 loop: CASSPPGGTMNTEAFF. As DNA, the CDR3 is TGCGCCAGCAGTCCCCCGGGGGGGACGATGAACACTGAAGCTTTCTTT.

The chain has TRBV28 and TRBJ2-1, with TRBD1 matching 9 bases. After removal of 3 bases from V and 5 bases from J, the junction contained 5 bases not matched to a gene. Looked up from germline, CDR1 is MDHEN and CDR2 is SYDVKM. There are 15 residues in the CDR3. CDR3 in amino acids: CASSFPGQGNNEQFF. The CDR3 DNA sequence: TGTGCCAGCAGTTTTCCGGGACAGGGAAACAATGAGCAGTTCTTC.

V is TRBV2 and J is TRBJ1-1; D remains unclear. The germline V gene has CDR1 SNHLY and CDR2 FYNNEI. Trimming shortened V by 1 base and J by 0 bases, and 6 bases separated the two germline ends. CDR3 length equals 14 residues. In nucleotides, the CDR3 is TGTGCCAGCAGTGAAGGCAGGCTGAACACTGAAGCTTTCTTT. This codes for CASSEGRLNTEAFF.